The 17 T cell receptor beta chains below all came from one sample that was sequenced in a study of beta chain features in type 1 diabetes. Sequencing targeted expressed TCRB transcripts, as all isolated RNA had been reverse transcribed. The method was immunoSEQ multiplex PCR; TCRdb's version includes in-frame clones alone and lacks a portion of them. The sample contains roughly 100,000 clones, 25% to 35% of which appear only once. These receptors lack a known antigen. Study-level findings and limits: Moderately but significantly shorter TCRB CDR3s were found in Type 1 diabetes patients in all four CD4+ subsets.

The material sequenced was central memory CD4+ T cells from blood. These receptors all stem from a woman between 18 and 29 years old with type 1 diabetes.

V and J are TRBV30 and TRBJ2-2; 8 bases are a match to TRBD2. This CDR3 region has 17 residues. J lost 3 bases, V lost 0 bases, and 9 bases had no gene match. Looked up from germline, CDR1 is GTSNPN and CDR2 is SVGIG (reference sequence). CDR3 in amino acids: CAWSVGSGSRYTGELFF. CDR3 in DNA: TGTGCCTGGAGTGTAGGGAGCGGGAGTAGGTACACCGGGGAGCTGTTTTTT.

CDR3 nucleotides: TGTGCCAGCAGCCCAGGGGGCAGGGTGGAACAGCCCCAGCATTTT. Amino acids: CASSPGGRVEQPQHF. The chain recombines TRBV7-2 with TRBJ1-5, with 8 positions matching TRBD1. This CDR3 has 15 residues. Germline-derived CDR1 and CDR2 are SGHTA and FQGNSA. The trim removed 5 bases at V and 7 bases at J, leaving 10 bases unmatched.

This clone was seen a handful of times. The J gene is TRBJ1-5, the V gene TRBV5-1, with D possibly TRBD1 on 5 matching bases. Trimming left V 0 bases short and J 2 bases short, with 9 bases between. There are 15 residues in the CDR3. Germline CDR1 SGHRS, CDR2 YFSETQ. CDR3 in DNA: TGCGCCAGCAGCTTGGAGGGGATCGGCAATCAGCCCCAGCATTTT. This translates into CASSLEGIGNQPQHF.

The chain recombines TRBV11-2 with TRBJ1-1; a weak D match, TRBD1 (5 bases). The CDR3 runs to 16 residues. The V end was cut by 1 base, the J end by 2 bases, with 14 bases between. Germline values: CDR1 SGHAT, CDR2 FQNNGV. CDR3 sequence: CASSLGGRGINTEAFF. The CDR3, as DNA: TGTGCCAGCAGCTTAGGCGGGCGGGGGATCAACACTGAAGCTTTCTTT.

This sequence joins TRBV18 and TRBJ1-2; D possibly corresponds to TRBD1 (6 bases). The V gene lost 4 bases and the J gene lost 2 bases, with 11 bases spanning the gap. The germline V gene encodes CDR1 KGHSH and CDR2 LQKENI. The CDR3 covers 14 residues. The CDR3 bases are TGTGCCAGCTCACAGGACAGCGCCAACTATGGCTACACCTTC. It specifies CASSQDSANYGYTF.

The genes are TRBV7-2 and TRBJ2-6; possibly TRBD2 for D (5 bases). Germline V CDR1 and CDR2: SGHTA, FQGNSA. This CDR3 contains 18 residues. The V gene lost 5 bases and the J gene lost 4 bases, with 21 bases spanning the gap. This chain's CDR3 is CASSRLREGRRGANVLTF. In DNA, the CDR3 is TGTGCCAGCAGCCGACTTAGAGAGGGAAGGCGGGGGGCCAACGTCCTGACTTTC.

The chain uses TRBV28 and TRBJ1-2; a weak D match, TRBD1 (6 bases). The V and J ends lost 5 bases and 8 bases respectively, with 12 bases between them. This CDR3 comprises 12 residues. Germline CDR1 reads MDHEN; CDR2 reads SYDVKM. CDR3 region: CASSPQGRGYTF. The CDR3 coding sequence is TGTGCCAGCAGTCCACAGGGTCGCGGCTACACCTTC.

The chain is built from TRBV7-9 and TRBJ2-2; D possibly corresponds to TRBD2 (6 bases). CDR3 length: 15 residues. Germline loops: CDR1 SEHNR, CDR2 FQNEAQ (reference sequence). Trimming took 3 bases from V and 2 from J, leaving 10 bases between them. CDR3 loop: CASSFSSVNTGELFF. The CDR3, as DNA: TGTGCCAGCAGCTTCTCTAGCGTAAACACCGGGGAGCTGTTTTTT.

The sample holds a few counts of this clone. The chain is built from TRBV11-1 and TRBJ2-3, with 7 bases aligning to TRBD1. CDR1 SGHAT and CDR2 FQDESV come from the germline V gene (reference sequence). CDR3 length: 14 amino acids. Trimming took 5 bases from V and 3 from J; bases not matched to a gene: 5. The CDR3 spells CASSPDRVTDTQYF. The CDR3 region has the DNA TGTGCCAGCAGCCCCGACAGGGTAACAGATACGCAGTATTTT.

V gene TRBV28 combines with J gene TRBJ2-4; 9 bases are a match to TRBD1. CDR1 is MDHEN and CDR2 is SYDVKM in the germline V gene. J lost 4 bases, V lost 5 bases, and 6 bases had no gene match. The CDR3 is made up of 15 amino acids. CDR3 DNA: TGTGCCAGCAGTCCTCCGGGACAGGGAAAAAACATTCAGTACTTC. Translating gives CASSPPGQGKNIQYF.

In nucleotides, the CDR3 is TGTGCCAGTAGTATTAGCCCCAACGGAAATCAGCCCCAGCATTTT. It yields the protein CASSISPNGNQPQHF. The chain is built from TRBV19 and TRBJ1-5; no firm D call. V was clipped by 3 bases and J by 4 bases, with 13 bases between them. CDR1 and CDR2 from the germline V gene are LNHDA and SQIVND (reference sequence). This CDR3 has 15 residues.

This clone was counted many times. The chain links TRBV6-6 to TRBJ1-2; D is unresolved. With 6 bases removed from V and 8 bases from J, the gap between germline ends came to 13 bases. CDR3 length: 12 residues. From germline, CDR1 is MNHNY and CDR2 SVGAGI (reference sequence). The CDR3 DNA sequence: TGTGCCAGCAGAGGCGGTGAGGGCGGCTACACCTTC. It codes for CASRGGEGGYTF.

This chain links TRBV10-3 with TRBJ2-2, with 7 bases fitting TRBD1. The J segment lost 7 bases and the V segment lost 4 bases, leaving 3 bases of the junction unmatched. The length of the CDR3 is 13 residues. Germline-derived CDR1 and CDR2 are ENHRY and SYGVKD. CDR3 nucleotide sequence: TGTGCCATCAGTGGACAGGGATTCGGGGAGCTGTTTTTT. Translating it yields CAISGQGFGELFF.

The count of this clone is one. The chain links TRBV9 to TRBJ2-3, with a weak D call TRBD2 (7 bases). The V gene's germline CDR1 is SGDLS and CDR2 YYNGEE. Trimming pared 4 bases from V and 4 bases from J, leaving 25 bases between. The CDR3 sequence is 18 residues long. This CDR3 reads CASSTLPLGGGMADTQYF. The CDR3 nucleotides read TGTGCCAGCAGCACCCTTCCCCTTGGCGGGGGCATGGCAGATACGCAGTATTTT.

This clone occurred once. This chain joins TRBV4-3 and TRBJ2-1; no firm D call. The length of the CDR3 is 15 residues. Germline V lookup: CDR1 LGHNA, CDR2 YSLEER. V was cut by 1 base and J by 5 bases, with 12 bases left in between. Written as DNA, the CDR3 is TGCGCCAGCAGCCAAGGGTTTTCCGGTCACAATGAGCAGTTCTTC. Its protein is CASSQGFSGHNEQFF.

This clone was detected only a few times. The CDR3 region has the DNA TGTGCCAGCAGCTCAGTGGGACAGGGTTACACTGAAGCTTTCTTT. Amino acid sequence: CASSSVGQGYTEAFF. The chain recombines TRBV7-8 with TRBJ1-1; 9 bases line up with TRBD1. The junction had 6 bases not matched to a gene; V was cut back by 4 bases and J by 3 bases. Looked up from germline, CDR1 is SGHVS and CDR2 is FQNEAQ. The CDR3 consists of 15 residues.

V is TRBV27 and J is TRBJ1-5; 9 bases fit TRBD1. Germline CDR1 reads MNHEY; CDR2 reads SMNVEV (reference sequence). The CDR3 runs to 15 residues. Trimming cost V 4 bases and J 6 bases; bases outside gene matches: 7. CDR3: CASSYTGGATQPQHF. The CDR3 nucleotides read TGTGCCAGCAGTTACACAGGGGGCGCGACTCAGCCCCAGCATTTT.